This T cell receptor (beta chain) was retrieved from a study of cytomegalovirus exposure and HLA in healthy donors (dated by TCRdb to about 2017). With respect to the entire study: According to an earlier analysis of several hundred of the donors, about 179 million T cells yielded approximately 120 million unique TCR beta sequences and less than 300 Gb of sequence data. Approximately 310 gigabases of sequencing data and 80 million or so unique TCR sequences were included in an early release covering about 600 HLA-typed donors. Of the 300 to 450 genotyped donors, 65% to 90% fell in the genetic ancestry cluster associated with self-reported Caucasian donors. The study aimed to test whether signatures of past pathogen exposure could be identified by cataloging public T cell receptors. The T cell repertoires of some 670 subjects were profiled by immunosequencing and related to cytomegalovirus serostatus. Besides the first cohort of 666 subjects, a separate validation cohort made up of around 120 different subjects was used. To predict cytomegalovirus infection status, the study brought together high-throughput TCR immunosequencing, statistical association of individual TCRs with disease status, and machine learning. To study patterns of TCR occurrence, a later analysis re-analyzed previously published TCR beta repertoires from 600 to 750 donors and added high-resolution HLA genotyping. Rather than using new phenotypic data, the later analysis identified candidate immune exposures from TCR beta sequences and from how often those sequences occurred across donors. An earlier analysis of 500 to 650 of the donors applied high-throughput TCR beta sequencing to assess whether each TCR beta V gene segment acted as functional or pseudogenic. Donor age, sex, ethnicity and CMV serostatus were collected together with the repertoire data. A later genetic analysis used genome-wide SNP genotypes for about three fifths of the roughly 700 donors, treating that subset as a discovery cohort. All discovery cohort repertoires had been generated using a single sequencing platform. Class I and class II HLA loci were covered by the typing at four-digit resolution. The number of typed donors differed by locus: roughly 629-640 for A, B, C, DRB1 and DQB1; 522 for DQA1; some 590 for DPA1; and some 470 for DPB1. About five DR-DQ haplotypes were handled as single units for association and clustering, since linkage in the cohort was strong. Across roughly 420 genotyped donors of the cohort, an average of approximately 240,000 unique TCR beta nucleotide sequences per donor were sequenced, and around 20% of those sequences were non-productive. General conclusions and limits of the study: According to a later analysis, most CMV-associated TCR beta chains appeared to be HLA-restricted, and the HLA associations seemed to be driven largely by CMV exposure. Sequencing depth was assumed to be roughly uniform across donors in the presence/absence analyses, though that assumption may not hold. In a later analysis, around 17,000 TCR beta sequences were associated with specific HLA alleles at a false discovery rate of 0.05. Because counts were too low, roughly 18 rarely observed V segments, including chromosome 9 orphons, were left out of the earlier analysis of some 640 of the donors. According to a later analysis, parvovirus B19, influenza, CMV and Epstein-Barr virus appeared linked to several top co-occurrence clusters. The cohort was sequenced for TCR beta chains only, and without alpha or paired-chain data the features that could be detected were limited. A further reported finding was that TCR beta sequences accurately predicted the HLA-A and HLA-B alleles for most subjects in the first cohort. In a later genetic analysis, fewer N-insertions in productive TCRs were reported among donors in an Asian-associated ancestry cluster than the approximately 710-donor mean. While some public TCRs were present in many individuals, most TCR sequences turned up only very rarely across donors. In a later analysis, the rate of TCR association differed among HLA loci, with DRB1 alleles having the most associated TCRs and HLA-C alleles having the fewest. Broadly in line with IMGT annotations, most TCR beta V segments showed up in productive rearrangements about 90% or about 30% of the time in an earlier analysis of several hundred of the donors. HLA typing was unavailable for some donors at each locus, so association tests used only the typed subset. Three of the identified cytomegalovirus-associated TCR beta chains were confirmed in vitro to be specific for cytomegalovirus antigens. For the cohort, immune exposure information was limited to CMV serostatus. The study listed 170 or so TCR beta chains as associated with cytomegalovirus. V-gene and J-gene trimming of TCR beta chains was associated with a missense DCLRE1C variant in a later genetic analysis, and the association was replicated in an independent cohort. A cluster of highly shared sequence variants was judged likely to represent a technical artifact of the sequencing pipeline. The 87-base-pair reads could not distinguish some IMGT-functional V segments, including TRBV6-2 and TRBV6-3, so those segments were excluded. Linkage disequilibrium might explain the correlated functional status among segregating V segments, but an unknown experimental factor could not be excluded. In a later analysis, HLA-associated TCR beta chains were found to be more clonally expanded and to have lower generation probabilities than equally common non-associated chains. The authors suggested that the approach could potentially be generalized to other disease states and immunological phenotypes. The classifier was reported to diagnose cytomegalovirus status with high specificity and sensitivity in both the original and validation cohorts. Assigning TCR associations to individual alleles was difficult when HLA alleles, especially DR and DQ, strongly co-occurred.

The cohort consisted of 670 or so healthy bone marrow donors. All cohort members were sampled while nominally healthy, although unrecorded immune exposures were likely present. The donor tested CMV seronegative and was one of the 352 seronegative cohort members. A peripheral blood sample was provided by each donor, and peripheral blood mononuclear cells were used for TCR beta sequencing. The Qiagen DNeasy Blood Extraction Kit was used to extract genomic DNA from the blood cell samples. From the cysteine through the phenylalanine, the CDR3 covers 16 amino acids. Here the CDR3 DNA is all that survives: 48 bases in frame from base 1. V sheds 3 bases and J sheds 7 bases, leaving 18 bases between their ends. From a lookup of the germline V gene (reference sequence), CDR1 and CDR2 are LNHDA and SQIVND. This clone was seen a handful of times. The antigen this receptor binds is unknown. There are no base qualities to consult, and no much larger clone falls within one base.

Library method: the immunoSEQ multiplex PCR assay. For the multiplex PCR, a mixture combining 60 forward primers for TCR Vbeta segments and 13 reverse primers for TCR Jbeta segments was used. The CDR3 region of rearranged TCR beta genes was amplified from genomic DNA with a multiplex PCR assay. Amplified TCR beta libraries were sequenced as 87-base-pair reads on the Illumina HiSeq System. In the authors' own workflow: A later analysis counted tens of millions of unique TCR beta chains across the 650 to 800 repertoires, and approximately 11 million of these chains were shared by at least two donors. To remove PCR and sequencing errors, raw reads were error-corrected and collapsed into unique sequences using a nearest-neighbor algorithm that merged closely related sequences. V, D and J gene segments were assigned by aligning CDR3 sequences to IMGT reference sequences. For a sequence to be retained, at least a six-nucleotide match to both a V gene segment and a J gene segment was required. Rearrangements were classified as productive when the CDR3 lacked stop codons and remained in frame with V and J, and all other rearrangements were classified as non-productive. CDR3 was defined by IMGT convention, running from the second conserved V-encoded cysteine to the conserved J-encoded phenylalanine. Sequences without an unambiguous match to a single V gene segment were excluded from the earlier analysis of 450 to 650 of the donors. An earlier analysis of approximately 590 of the donors classified V segments as functional when productive rearrangements were above 56.7% and as segregating when the standard deviation between donors was above 5%. A statistical classification framework was built to diagnose cytomegalovirus status from the catalog of TCR beta chain sequences. In a later analysis, V and J genes were assigned by comparing TCR nucleotide sequences against IMGT/GENE-DB human TR gene sequences. The TCRdist pipeline was used in a later analysis to assign CDR3 sequences and most-parsimonious VDJ recombination scenarios. In a later analysis, each TCR beta chain was defined by its CDR3 amino acid sequence together with its V-gene family, and reads lacking a unique V-gene family were excluded. To address suspected cross-contamination and a sequencing artifact, a later analysis removed roughly 580 highly shared, low-generation-probability nucleotide sequences. In a later analysis, a clonal expansion index for each public chain was calculated from normalized within-repertoire ranks of inferred template counts. Generation probabilities in a later analysis came from a VDJ recombination model fitted to out-of-frame rearrangements, and those results were checked against IGoR. Hypergeometric tests were used in a later analysis to score TCR-TCR, TCR-HLA and TCR-CMV co-occurrence, with a repertoire-size bias correction applied to the TCR pairs. A later analysis estimated false discovery rates by permuting HLA or CMV assignments 20 times. In a later analysis, co-occurring TCRs were grouped using DBSCAN, and TCRdist sequence similarity was added for clustering within HLA-allele-positive subsets. Repertoires with fewer than 30,000 or more than 120,000 public chains, plus five repertoires with anomalous nucleotide sharing, were excluded from co-occurrence clustering. TCRdb's version of the immuneACCESS table is confined to in-frame rearrangements and falls short of the full clone set. An unresolved V gene accounts for under half of the shortfall where checked; the remainder is of unknown origin. V and J calls and clone size are given by that table; D and trimming were obtained from the DNA. The sample yields around 33,000 clones; 40% to 45% were counted once. The ten largest account for roughly 1.9% of the sample.

The receptor chain draws on TRBV19 and TRBJ1-4, with no reliable assignment of the D segment. Sequences were obtained from PBMCs. The source is a woman in her forties or fifties in good health and CMV-seronegative. CDR3 reads: CASSITANLALEKLFF. Read as DNA, the sequence is TGTGCCAGTAGTATTACGGCCAACCTAGCGCTTGAAAAACTGTTTTTT.